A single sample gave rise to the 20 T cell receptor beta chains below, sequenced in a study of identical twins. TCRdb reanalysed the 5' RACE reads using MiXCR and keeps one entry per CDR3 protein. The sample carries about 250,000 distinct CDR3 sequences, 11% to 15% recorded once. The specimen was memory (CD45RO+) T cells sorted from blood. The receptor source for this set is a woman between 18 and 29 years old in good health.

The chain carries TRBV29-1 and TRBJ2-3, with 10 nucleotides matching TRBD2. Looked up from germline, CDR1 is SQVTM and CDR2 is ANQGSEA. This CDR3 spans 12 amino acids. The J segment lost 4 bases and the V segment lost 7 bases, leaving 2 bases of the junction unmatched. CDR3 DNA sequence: TGCAGCGGCCTAGCGGGGGCAGATACGCAGTATTTT. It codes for CSGLAGADTQYF.

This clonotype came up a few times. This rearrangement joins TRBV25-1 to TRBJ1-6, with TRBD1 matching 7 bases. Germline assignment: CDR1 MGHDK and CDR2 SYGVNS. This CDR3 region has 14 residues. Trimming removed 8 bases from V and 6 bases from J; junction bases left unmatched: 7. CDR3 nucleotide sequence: TGTGCCAGCGGGAGGACAGGACCTAATTCACCCCTCCACTTT. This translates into CASGRTGPNSPLHF. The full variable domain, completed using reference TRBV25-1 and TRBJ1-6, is EADIYQTPRYLVIGTGKKITLECSQTMGHDKMYWYQQDPGMELHLIHYSYGVNSTEKGDLSSESTVSRIRTEHFPLTLESARPSHTSQYLCASGRTGPNSPLHFGNGTRLTVT.

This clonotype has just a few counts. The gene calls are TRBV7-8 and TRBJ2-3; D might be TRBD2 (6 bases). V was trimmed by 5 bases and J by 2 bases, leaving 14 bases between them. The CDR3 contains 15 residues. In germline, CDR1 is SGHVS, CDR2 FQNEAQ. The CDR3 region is CASSPDWDSTDTQYF. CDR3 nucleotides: TGTGCCAGCAGCCCCGATTGGGACTCCACAGATACGCAGTATTTT.

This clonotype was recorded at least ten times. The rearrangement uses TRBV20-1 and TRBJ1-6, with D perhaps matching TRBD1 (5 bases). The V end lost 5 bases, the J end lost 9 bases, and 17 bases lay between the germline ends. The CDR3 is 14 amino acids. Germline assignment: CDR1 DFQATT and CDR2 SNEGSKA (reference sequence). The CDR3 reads CSARGGAWSSPLHF. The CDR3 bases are TGCAGTGCTCGCGGAGGGGCTTGGAGTTCACCCCTCCACTTT.

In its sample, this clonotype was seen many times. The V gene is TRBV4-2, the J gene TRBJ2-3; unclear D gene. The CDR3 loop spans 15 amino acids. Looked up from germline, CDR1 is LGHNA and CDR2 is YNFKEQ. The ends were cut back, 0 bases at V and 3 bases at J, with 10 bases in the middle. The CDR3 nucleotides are TGTGCCAGCAGCCAAGATGCGGCCCCGACAGATACGCAGTATTTT. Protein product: CASSQDAAPTDTQYF.

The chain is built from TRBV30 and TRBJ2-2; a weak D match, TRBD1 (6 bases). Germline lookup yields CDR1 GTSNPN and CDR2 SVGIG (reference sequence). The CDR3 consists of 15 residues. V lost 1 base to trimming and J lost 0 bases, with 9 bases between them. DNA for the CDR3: TGTGCCTGGAGTGGGGGGCTCCCGAACACCGGGGAGCTGTTTTTT. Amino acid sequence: CAWSGGLPNTGELFF.

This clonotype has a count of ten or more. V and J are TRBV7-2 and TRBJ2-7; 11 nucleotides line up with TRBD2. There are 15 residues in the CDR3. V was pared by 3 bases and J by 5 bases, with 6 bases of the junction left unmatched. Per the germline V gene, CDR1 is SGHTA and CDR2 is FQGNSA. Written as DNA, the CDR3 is TGTGCCAGCAGCTTTTATACTAGCGGGAGAGACGAGCAGTACTTC. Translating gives CASSFYTSGRDEQYF. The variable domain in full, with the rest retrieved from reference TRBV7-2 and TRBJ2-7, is GAGVSQSPSNKVTEKGKDVELRCDPISGHTALYWYRQSLGQGLEFLIYFQGNSAPDKSGLPSDRFSAERTGGSVSTLTIQRTQQEDSAVYLCASSFYTSGRDEQYFGPGTRLTVT.

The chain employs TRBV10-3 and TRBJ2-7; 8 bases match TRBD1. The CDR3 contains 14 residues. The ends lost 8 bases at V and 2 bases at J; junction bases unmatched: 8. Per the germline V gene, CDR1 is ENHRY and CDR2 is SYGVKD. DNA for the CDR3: TGTGCCATCGGACAGGGACCCGGAACCTACGAGCAGTACTTC. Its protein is CAIGQGPGTYEQYF.

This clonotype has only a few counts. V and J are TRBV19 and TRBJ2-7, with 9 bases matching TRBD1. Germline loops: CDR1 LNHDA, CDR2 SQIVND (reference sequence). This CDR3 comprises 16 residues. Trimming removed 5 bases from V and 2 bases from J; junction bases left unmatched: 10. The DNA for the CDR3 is TGTGCCAGTAGTGGAGTAACAGGGGGCGATACCTACGAGCAGTACTTC. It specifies CASSGVTGGDTYEQYF.

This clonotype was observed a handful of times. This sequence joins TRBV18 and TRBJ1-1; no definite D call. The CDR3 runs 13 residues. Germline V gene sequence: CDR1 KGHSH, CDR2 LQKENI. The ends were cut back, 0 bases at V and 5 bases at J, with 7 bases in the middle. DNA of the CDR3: TGTGCCAGCTCACCACCGGCGCAAACTGAAGCTTTCTTT. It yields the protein CASSPPAQTEAFF.

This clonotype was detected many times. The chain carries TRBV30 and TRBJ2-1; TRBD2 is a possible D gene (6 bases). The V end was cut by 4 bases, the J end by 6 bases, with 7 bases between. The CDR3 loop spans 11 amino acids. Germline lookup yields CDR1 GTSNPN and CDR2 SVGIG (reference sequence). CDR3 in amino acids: CAWIAANEQFF. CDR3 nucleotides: TGTGCCTGGATAGCGGCCAATGAGCAGTTCTTC.

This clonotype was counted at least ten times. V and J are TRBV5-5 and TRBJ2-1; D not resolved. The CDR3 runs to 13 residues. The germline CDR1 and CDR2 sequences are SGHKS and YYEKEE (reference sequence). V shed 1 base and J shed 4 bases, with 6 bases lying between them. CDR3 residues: CASSLTLYNEQFF. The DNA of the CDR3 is TGTGCCAGCAGCTTGACATTGTACAATGAGCAGTTCTTC. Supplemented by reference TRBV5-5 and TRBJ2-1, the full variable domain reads DAGVTQSPTHLIKTRGQQVTLRCSPISGHKSVSWYQQVLGQGPQFIFQYYEKEERGRGNFPDRFSARQFPNYSSELNVNALLLGDSALYLCASSLTLYNEQFFGPGTRLTVL.

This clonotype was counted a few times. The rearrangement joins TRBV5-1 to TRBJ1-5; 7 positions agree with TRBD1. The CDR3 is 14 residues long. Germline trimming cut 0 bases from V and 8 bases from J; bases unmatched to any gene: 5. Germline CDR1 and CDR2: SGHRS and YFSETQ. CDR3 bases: TGCGCCAGCAGCTTGGGACAGGGTATGGAGCCCCAGCATTTT. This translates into CASSLGQGMEPQHF.

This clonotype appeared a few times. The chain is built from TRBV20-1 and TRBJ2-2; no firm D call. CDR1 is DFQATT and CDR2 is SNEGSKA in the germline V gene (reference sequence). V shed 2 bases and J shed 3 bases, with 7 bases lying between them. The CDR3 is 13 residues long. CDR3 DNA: TGCAGTGCTAGATACGCCCACACCGGGGAGCTGTTTTTT. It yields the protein CSARYAHTGELFF.

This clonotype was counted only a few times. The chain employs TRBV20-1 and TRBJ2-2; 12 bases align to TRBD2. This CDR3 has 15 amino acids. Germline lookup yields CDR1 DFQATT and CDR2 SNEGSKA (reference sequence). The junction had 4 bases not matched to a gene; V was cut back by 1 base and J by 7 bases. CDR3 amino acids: CSARGTSGAGGELFF. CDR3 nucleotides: TGCAGTGCTAGAGGGACTAGCGGGGCGGGCGGGGAGCTGTTTTTT.

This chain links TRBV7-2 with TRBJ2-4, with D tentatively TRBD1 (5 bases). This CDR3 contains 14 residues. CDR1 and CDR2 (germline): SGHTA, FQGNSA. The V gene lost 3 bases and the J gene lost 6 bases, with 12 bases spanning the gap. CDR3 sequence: CASSFPGMGNIQYF. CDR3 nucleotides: TGTGCCAGCAGCTTTCCAGGGATGGGAAACATTCAGTACTTC.

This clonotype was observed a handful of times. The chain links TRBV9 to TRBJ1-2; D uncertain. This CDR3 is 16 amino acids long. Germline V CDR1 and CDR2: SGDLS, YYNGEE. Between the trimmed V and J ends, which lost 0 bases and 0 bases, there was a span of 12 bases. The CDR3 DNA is TGTGCCAGCAGCGTAGGCGGACGGATAGCTAACTATGGCTACACCTTC. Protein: CASSVGGRIANYGYTF. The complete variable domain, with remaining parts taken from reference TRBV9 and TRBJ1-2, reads DSGVTQTPKHLITATGQRVTLRCSPRSGDLSVYWYQQSLDQGLQFLIQYYNGEERAKGNILERFSAQQFPDLHSELNLSSLELGDSALYFCASSVGGRIANYGYTFGSGTRLTVV.

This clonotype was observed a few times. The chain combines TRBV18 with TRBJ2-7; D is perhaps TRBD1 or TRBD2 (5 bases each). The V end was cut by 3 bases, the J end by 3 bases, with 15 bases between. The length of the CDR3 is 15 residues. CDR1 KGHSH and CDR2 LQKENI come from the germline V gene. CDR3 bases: TGTGCCAGCTCACCGGGGCAACTAGAAGGCTACGAGCAGTACTTC. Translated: CASSPGQLEGYEQYF.

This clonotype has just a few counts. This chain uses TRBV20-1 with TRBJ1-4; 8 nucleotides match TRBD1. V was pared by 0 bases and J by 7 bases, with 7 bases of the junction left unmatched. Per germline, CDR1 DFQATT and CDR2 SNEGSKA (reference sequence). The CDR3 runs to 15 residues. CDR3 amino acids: CSARDYHRGSEKLFF. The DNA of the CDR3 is TGCAGTGCTAGAGATTACCACAGGGGGAGTGAAAAACTGTTTTTT.

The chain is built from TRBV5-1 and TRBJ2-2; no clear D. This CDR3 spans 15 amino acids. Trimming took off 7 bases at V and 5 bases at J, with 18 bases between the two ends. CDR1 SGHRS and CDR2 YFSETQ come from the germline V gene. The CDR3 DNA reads TGCGCCAGCGAAAGCGCTACACGAGGAACCGGGGAGCTGTTTTTT. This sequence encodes CASESATRGTGELFF.